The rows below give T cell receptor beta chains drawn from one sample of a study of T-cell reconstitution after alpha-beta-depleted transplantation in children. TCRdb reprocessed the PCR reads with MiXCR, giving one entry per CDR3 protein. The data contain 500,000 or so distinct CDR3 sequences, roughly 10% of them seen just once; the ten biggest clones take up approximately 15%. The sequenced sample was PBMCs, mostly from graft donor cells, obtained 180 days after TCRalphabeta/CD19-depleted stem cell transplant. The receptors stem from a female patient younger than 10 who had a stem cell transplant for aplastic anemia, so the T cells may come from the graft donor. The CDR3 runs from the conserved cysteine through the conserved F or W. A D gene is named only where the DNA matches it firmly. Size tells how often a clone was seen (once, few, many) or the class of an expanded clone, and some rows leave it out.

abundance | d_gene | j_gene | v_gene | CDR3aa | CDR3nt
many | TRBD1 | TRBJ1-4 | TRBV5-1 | CASSRDRADEKLFF | TGCGCCAGCAGCCGGGACAGGGCGGACGAAAAACTGTTTTTT
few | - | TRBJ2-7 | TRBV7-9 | CASSPPGPRRDEQYF | TGTGCCAGCAGCCCGCCTGGGCCCCGCCGGGACGAGCAGTACTTC
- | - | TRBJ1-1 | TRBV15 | CATSSTWGPQEAFF | TGTGCCACCAGCAGTACTTGGGGTCCACAGGAAGCTTTCTTT
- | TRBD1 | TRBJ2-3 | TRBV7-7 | CASSLRQGPPDTQYF | TGTGCCAGCAGCCTCAGACAGGGGCCTCCAGATACGCAGTATTTT
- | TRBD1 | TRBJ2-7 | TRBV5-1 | CASSTAGQGPGEQYF | TGCGCCAGCAGCACCGCGGGACAGGGGCCCGGCGAGCAGTACTTC
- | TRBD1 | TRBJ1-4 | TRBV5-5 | CASSLTSGTGGGKLFF | TGTGCCAGCAGCTTGACTTCCGGGACAGGGGGCGGAAAACTGTTTTTT
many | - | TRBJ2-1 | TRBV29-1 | CSVEDLAAHTNEQFF | TGCAGCGTTGAAGACCTCGCGGCCCATACGAATGAGCAGTTCTTC
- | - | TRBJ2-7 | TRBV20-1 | CSARVAWSSYEQYF | TGCAGTGCTAGAGTCGCGTGGAGCTCCTACGAGCAGTACTTC
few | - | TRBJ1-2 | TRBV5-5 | CASSPMHRQTFHGYTF | TGTGCCAGCAGCCCAATGCATCGACAGACCTTCCATGGCTACACCTTC
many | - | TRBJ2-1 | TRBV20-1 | CSASPGVNEQFF | TGCAGTGCTAGCCCTGGTGTCAATGAGCAGTTCTTC
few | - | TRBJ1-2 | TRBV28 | CASRITGPWGYTF | TGTGCCAGCAGGATAACAGGGCCTTGGGGCTACACCTTC
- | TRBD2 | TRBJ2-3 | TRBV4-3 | CASSQGRLADTQYF | TGCGCCAGCAGCCAAGGGAGACTAGCCGATACGCAGTATTTT
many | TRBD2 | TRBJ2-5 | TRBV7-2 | CASSLLAGGQETQYF | TGTGCCAGCAGCTTGTTAGCGGGGGGGCAAGAGACCCAGTACTTC
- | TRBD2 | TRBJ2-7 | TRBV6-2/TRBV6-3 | CASRGLAGLVPGGEQYF | TGTGCCAGCAGGGGACTAGCGGGGTTAGTCCCTGGGGGCGAGCAGTACTTC
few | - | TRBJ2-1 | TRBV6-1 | CASSPLKDSGRKQFF | TGTGCCAGCAGTCCCCTCAAGGACAGCGGCCGAAAGCAGTTCTTC
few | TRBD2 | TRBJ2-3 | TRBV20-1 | CSAPLAGGRDTQYF | TGCAGTGCCCCTCTAGCGGGAGGGAGAGATACGCAGTATTTT
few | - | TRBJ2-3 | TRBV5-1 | CASSLAGNTQYF | TGCGCCAGCAGCTTGGCGGGGAATACGCAGTATTTT
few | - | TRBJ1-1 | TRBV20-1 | CSPHREMNTEAFF | TGCAGTCCACACCGGGAGATGAACACTGAAGCTTTCTTT
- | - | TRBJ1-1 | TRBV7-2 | CASSLVAMNTEAFF | TGTGCCAGCAGCCTGGTGGCTATGAACACTGAAGCTTTCTTT
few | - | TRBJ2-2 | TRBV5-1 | CASTHSGDLGELFF | TGCGCCAGCACTCATTCGGGGGACTTGGGGGAGCTGTTTTTT
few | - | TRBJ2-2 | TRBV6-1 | CASTGPGTGELFF | TGTGCCAGCACCGGGCCGGGAACCGGGGAGCTGTTTTTT
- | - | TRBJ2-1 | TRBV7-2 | CASSSLLGRTINEQFF | TGTGCCAGCAGCTCCTTACTAGGGAGGACTATCAATGAGCAGTTCTTC
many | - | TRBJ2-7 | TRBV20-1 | CSARDPRFYEQYF | TGCAGTGCTAGAGATCCCCGGTTCTACGAGCAGTACTTC
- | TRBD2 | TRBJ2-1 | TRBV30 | CAWSISGRACF | TGTGCCTGGAGTATTAGCGGGAGGGCATGCTTC
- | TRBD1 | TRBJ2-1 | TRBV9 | CASSDPTGTELYNEQFF | TGTGCCAGCAGTGACCCTACCGGGACAGAACTCTACAATGAGCAGTTCTTC
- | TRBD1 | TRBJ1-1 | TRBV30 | CAWSRDRRTEAFF | TGTGCCTGGTCTAGGGACAGACGGACTGAAGCTTTCTTT
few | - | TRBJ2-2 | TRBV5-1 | CASSLIRDGELFF | TGCGCCAGCAGCTTGATCCGGGACGGGGAGCTGTTTTTT
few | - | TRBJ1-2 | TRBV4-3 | CASSQVLAPSNYGYTF | TGCGCCAGCAGCCAAGTCTTGGCCCCCAGCAACTATGGCTACACCTTC
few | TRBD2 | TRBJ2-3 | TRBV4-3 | CASSQVHGGGLAYTDTQYF | TGCGCCAGCAGCCAAGTACATGGCGGAGGACTAGCGTACACAGATACGCAGTATTTT
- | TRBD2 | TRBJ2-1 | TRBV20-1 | CSAPTSGRSWNEQFF | TGCAGTGCCCCGACTAGCGGGAGGTCATGGAATGAGCAGTTCTTC
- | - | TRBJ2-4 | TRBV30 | CAWSVQIKNIQYF | TGTGCCTGGAGTGTACAAATTAAGAACATTCAGTACTTC
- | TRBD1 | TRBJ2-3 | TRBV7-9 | CASSPPSGTGTTDTQYF | TGTGCCAGCAGCCCCCCCTCCGGGACAGGGACCACAGATACGCAGTATTTT
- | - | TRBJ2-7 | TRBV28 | CASTAGSQIYEQYF | TGTGCCAGCACTGCAGGGTCGCAAATTTACGAGCAGTACTTC
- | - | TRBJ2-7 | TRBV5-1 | CASSLRGAAYEQYF | TGCGCCAGCAGCTTGCGCGGGGCTGCCTACGAGCAGTACTTC